The text below deals with one T cell receptor (beta chain). The target antigen is unknown. The data stem from a study of persistence of HIV-infected CD4 T cells. Across the whole study: Blood samples, up to roughly 180 mL, came from multiple time points, except two leukapheresis donors sampled once.

The stimulus was an HIV-1 Gag 15-mer peptide pool, about 1 ug/peptide/mL. CD40L/CD69 double-negative CD45RO-high memory CD4+ T cells were collected. Sequencing used immunoSEQ version 4 in survey mode. The assay was immunoSEQ multiplex PCR, and TCRdb's table has in-frame clones only and misses some. The sample lists over 40,000 clones; about 84% were seen once. V was cut by 5 bases and J by 2 bases, with 10 bases left in between. Germline loops: CDR1 SGHTA, CDR2 FQGNSA. The CDR3 runs 15 residues. The chain has TRBV7-2 and TRBJ2-6; perhaps D is TRBD1 or TRBD2 (6 bases each). Here the sequenced sample was CD4+ T cells sorted from PBMCs after roughly 19-hour stimulation, taken from a patient who received antiretroviral therapy. The sequence came from an adult man with HIV who was CMV-seropositive. The CDR3, as DNA: TGTGCCAGCAGCGTGGGGGGCCCTGGGGCCAACGTCCTGACTTTC. This sequence encodes CASSVGGPGANVLTF.